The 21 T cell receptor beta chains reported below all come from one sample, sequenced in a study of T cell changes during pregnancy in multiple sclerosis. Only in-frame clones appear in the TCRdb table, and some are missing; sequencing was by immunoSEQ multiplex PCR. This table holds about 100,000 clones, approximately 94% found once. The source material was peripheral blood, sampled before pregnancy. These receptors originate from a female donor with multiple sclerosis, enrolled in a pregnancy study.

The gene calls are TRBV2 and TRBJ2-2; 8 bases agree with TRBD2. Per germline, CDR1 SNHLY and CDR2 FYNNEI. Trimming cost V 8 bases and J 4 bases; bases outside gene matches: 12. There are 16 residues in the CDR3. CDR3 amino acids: CASALRAGEGTGELFF. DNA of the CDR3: TGTGCCAGCGCACTAAGAGCGGGAGAGGGCACCGGGGAGCTGTTTTTT.

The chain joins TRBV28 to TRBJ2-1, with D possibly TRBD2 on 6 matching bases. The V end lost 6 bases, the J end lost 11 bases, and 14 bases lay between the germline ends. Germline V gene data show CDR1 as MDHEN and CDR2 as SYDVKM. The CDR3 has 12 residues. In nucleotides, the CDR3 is TGTGCCAGCAGACTTCGTCGGGAGCAGCAGTTCTTC. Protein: CASRLRREQQFF.

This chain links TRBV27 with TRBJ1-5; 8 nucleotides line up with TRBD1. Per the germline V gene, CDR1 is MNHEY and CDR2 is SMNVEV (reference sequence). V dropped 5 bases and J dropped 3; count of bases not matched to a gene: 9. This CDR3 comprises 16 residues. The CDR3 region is CASSPFLDRDNQPQHF. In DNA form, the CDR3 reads TGTGCCAGCAGTCCGTTCCTGGACAGGGACAATCAGCCCCAGCATTTT.

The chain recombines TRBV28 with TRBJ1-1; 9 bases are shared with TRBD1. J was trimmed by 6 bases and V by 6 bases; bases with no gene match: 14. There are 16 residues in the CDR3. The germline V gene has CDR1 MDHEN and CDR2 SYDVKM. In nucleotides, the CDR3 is TGTGCCAGCAGGCCCGTGGACAGGGGCTGGAGCGCTGAAGCTTTCTTT. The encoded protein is CASRPVDRGWSAEAFF.

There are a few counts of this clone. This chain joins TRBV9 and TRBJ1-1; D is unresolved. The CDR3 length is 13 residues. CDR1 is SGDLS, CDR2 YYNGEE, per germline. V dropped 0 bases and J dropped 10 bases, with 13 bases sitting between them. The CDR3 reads CASSVVSNTGAFF. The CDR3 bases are TGTGCCAGCAGCGTAGTATCAAACACGGGAGCTTTCTTT.

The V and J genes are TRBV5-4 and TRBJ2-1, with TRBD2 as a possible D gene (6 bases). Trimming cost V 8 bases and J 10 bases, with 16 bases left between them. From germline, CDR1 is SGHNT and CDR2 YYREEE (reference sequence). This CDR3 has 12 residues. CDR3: CASLGRDSEQFF. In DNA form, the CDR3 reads TGTGCCAGTCTCGGCCGGGACTCGGAGCAGTTCTTC.

CDR3 in amino acids: CASSARSSGRYNEQFF. The CDR3 nucleotides read TGTGCCAGCAGCGCGAGATCTAGCGGGAGGTACAATGAGCAGTTCTTC. This chain links TRBV7-9 with TRBJ2-1; 11 nucleotides agree with TRBD2. The length of the CDR3 is 16 residues. Germline assignment: CDR1 SEHNR and CDR2 FQNEAQ (reference sequence). The junction had 7 bases not matched to a gene; V was cut back by 5 bases and J by 4 bases.

Written as DNA, the CDR3 is TGCAGCGTTGATGGGACAGGAACCCCAATAAGCTATGGCTACACCTTC. It translates to CSVDGTGTPISYGYTF. The rearrangement joins TRBV29-1 to TRBJ1-2; 8 bases are a match to TRBD1. CDR3 length: 16 amino acids. The junction had 13 bases not matched to a gene; V was cut back by 3 bases and J by 4 bases. The V gene's germline CDR1 is SQVTM and CDR2 ANQGSEA.

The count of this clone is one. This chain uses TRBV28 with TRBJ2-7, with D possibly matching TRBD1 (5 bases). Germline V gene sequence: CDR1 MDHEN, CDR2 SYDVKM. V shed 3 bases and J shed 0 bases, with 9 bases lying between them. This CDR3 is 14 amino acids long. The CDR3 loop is CASSFARDSYEQYF. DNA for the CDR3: TGTGCCAGCAGTTTTGCCAGGGACTCCTACGAGCAGTACTTC.

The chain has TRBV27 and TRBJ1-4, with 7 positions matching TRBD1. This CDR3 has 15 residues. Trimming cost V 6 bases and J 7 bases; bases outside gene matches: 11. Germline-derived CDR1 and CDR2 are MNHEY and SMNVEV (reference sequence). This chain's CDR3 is CASRLKQGTGEKLFF. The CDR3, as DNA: TGTGCCAGCAGATTGAAACAGGGGACGGGTGAAAAACTGTTTTTT. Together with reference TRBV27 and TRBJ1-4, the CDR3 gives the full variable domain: EAQVTQNPRYLITVTGKKLTVTCSQNMNHEYMSWYRQDPGLGLRQIYYSMNVEVTDKGDVPEGYKVSRKEKRNFPLILESPSPNQTSLYFCASRLKQGTGEKLFFGSGTQLSVL.

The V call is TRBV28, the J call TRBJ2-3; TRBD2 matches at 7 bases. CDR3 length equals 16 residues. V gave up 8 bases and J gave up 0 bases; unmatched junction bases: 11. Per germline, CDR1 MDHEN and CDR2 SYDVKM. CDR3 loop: CASVGLFTTSTDTQYF. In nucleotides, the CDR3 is TGTGCCAGCGTGGGACTATTCACAACTAGCACAGATACGCAGTATTTT. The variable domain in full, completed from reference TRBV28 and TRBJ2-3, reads DVKVTQSSRYLVKRTGEKVFLECVQDMDHENMFWYRQDPGLGLRLIYFSYDVKMKEKGDIPEGYSVSREKKERFSLILESASTNQTSMYLCASVGLFTTSTDTQYFGPGTRLTVL.

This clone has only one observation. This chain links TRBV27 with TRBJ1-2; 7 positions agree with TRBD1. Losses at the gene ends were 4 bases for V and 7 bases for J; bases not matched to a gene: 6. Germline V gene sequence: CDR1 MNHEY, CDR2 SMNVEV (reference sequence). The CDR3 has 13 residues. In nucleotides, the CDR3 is TGTGCCAGCAGTTCCCGACAGGGCTCTGGCTACACCTTC. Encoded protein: CASSSRQGSGYTF.

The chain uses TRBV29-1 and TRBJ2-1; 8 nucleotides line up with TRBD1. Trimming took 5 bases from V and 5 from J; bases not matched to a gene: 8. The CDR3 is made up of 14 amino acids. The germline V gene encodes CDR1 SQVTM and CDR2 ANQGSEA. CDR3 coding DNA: TGCAGCGTTCGGGGCAGGGGGCCAGACAATGAGCAGTTCTTC. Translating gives CSVRGRGPDNEQFF.

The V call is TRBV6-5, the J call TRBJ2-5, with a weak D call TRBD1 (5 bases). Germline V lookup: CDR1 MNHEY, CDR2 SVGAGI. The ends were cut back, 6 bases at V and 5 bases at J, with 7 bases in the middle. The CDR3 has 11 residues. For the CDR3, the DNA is TGTGCCAGCAGGGCAGGGGAGACCCAGTACTTC. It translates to CASRAGETQYF.

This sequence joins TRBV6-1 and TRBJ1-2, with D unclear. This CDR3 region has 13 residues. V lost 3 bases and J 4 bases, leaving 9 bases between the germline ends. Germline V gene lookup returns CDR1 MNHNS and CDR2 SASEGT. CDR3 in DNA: TGTGCCAGCAGTGATCGGGGTGGCTATGGCTACACCTTC. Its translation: CASSDRGGYGYTF.

CDR3 amino acids: CATSRVRRGSYNEQFF. CDR3 nucleotide sequence: TGTGCCACCAGCAGAGTAAGGAGAGGGTCCTACAATGAGCAGTTCTTC. The genes are TRBV15 and TRBJ2-1; D might be TRBD2 (5 bases). The CDR3 loop spans 16 amino acids. Looked up from germline, CDR1 is LNHNV and CDR2 is YYDKDF (reference sequence). The V end was cut by 1 base, the J end by 1 base, with 11 bases between.

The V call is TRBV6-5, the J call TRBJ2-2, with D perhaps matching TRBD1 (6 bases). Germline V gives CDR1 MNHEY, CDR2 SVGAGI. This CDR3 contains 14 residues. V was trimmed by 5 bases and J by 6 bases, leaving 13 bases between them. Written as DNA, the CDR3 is TGTGCCAGCAGTCGCAACAGGGTACCCGGGGAGCTGTTTTTT. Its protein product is CASSRNRVPGELFF.

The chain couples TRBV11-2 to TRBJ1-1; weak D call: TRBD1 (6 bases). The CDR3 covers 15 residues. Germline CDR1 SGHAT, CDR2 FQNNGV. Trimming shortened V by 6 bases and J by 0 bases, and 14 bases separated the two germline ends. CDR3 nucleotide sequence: TGTGCCAGCAGAGGGGGGGCAGACTTGAACACTGAAGCTTTCTTT. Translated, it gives CASRGGADLNTEAFF.

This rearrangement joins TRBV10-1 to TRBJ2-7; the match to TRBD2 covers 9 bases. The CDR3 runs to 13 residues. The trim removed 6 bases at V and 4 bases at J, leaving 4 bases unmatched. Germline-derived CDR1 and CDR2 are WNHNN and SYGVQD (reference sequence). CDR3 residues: CASSLAGQYEQYF. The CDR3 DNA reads TGCGCCAGCAGCCTAGCGGGACAGTACGAGCAGTACTTC.

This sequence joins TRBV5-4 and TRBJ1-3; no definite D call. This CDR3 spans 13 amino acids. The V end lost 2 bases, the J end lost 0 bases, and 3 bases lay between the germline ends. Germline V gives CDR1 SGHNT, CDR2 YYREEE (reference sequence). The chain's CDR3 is CASSFSSGNTIYF. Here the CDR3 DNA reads TGTGCCAGCAGCTTTAGCTCTGGAAACACCATATATTTT.

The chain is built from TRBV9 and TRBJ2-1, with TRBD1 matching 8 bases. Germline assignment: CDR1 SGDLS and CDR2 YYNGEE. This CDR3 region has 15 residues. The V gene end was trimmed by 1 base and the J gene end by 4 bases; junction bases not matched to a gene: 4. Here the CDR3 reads CASSVPGGAYNEQFF. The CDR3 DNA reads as TGTGCCAGCAGCGTACCAGGGGGCGCGTACAATGAGCAGTTCTTC.